In this sample, the clone carrying this T cell receptor beta chain turned up once. This specimen belongs to a study of blood T cell repertoires in COVID-19. As processed by the authors: Reference gene primer amplification yielded estimated nucleated cell counts. Measured with immunoSEQ multiplex PCR; TCRdb has only the in-frame clones, and not every one. V and J calls and clone size come straight from that table; D and trimming were deduced from the DNA. The sample carries about 280,000 clones, around 90% recorded once. All enrollees were roughly 18 to 95 years old and from fewer than 30 US areas. Membership in each cohort depended on participant-reported clinical history. Two negative PCRs, clearance, or symptom resolution had been documented for recovered Cohort 3 donors. V lost 3 bases to trimming and J lost 2 bases, with 7 bases between them. CDR1 is MDHEN and CDR2 is SYDVKM in the germline V gene. The CDR3 has 13 amino acids.

This sequence originates from a woman aged 25 to 39 who had recovered from COVID-19. The specimen sequenced was PBMCs or T cells enriched from blood (not recorded which). This chain links TRBV28 with TRBJ1-2; no definite D call. CDR3 in amino acids: CASSFFQNYGYTF. CDR3 sequence (DNA): TGTGCCAGCAGTTTTTTCCAGAACTATGGCTACACCTTC.